Here is one T cell receptor beta chain with its context. Source study methods: Estimated nucleated cell counts came from reference gene primer amplification. Generated by immunoSEQ multiplex PCR, the TCRdb table keeps only in-frame clones and is missing some. V, J and clone size derive from that table, while D and trimming were established from the DNA sequence. The sample includes over 110,000 clones, 70% to 90% of them seen just once. This entry is derived from a study of blood T cell repertoires in COVID-19. Overall study: Acute-phase and convalescent COVID-19 samples originated in the United States, Italy and Spain. The cDNA or gDNA used as material had been derived from T cells, B-cell-depleted T cells, or PBMCs.

Trimming removed 0 bases from V and 4 bases from J; junction bases left unmatched: 2. There are 14 residues in the CDR3. Per germline, CDR1 SGHRS and CDR2 YFSETQ. The sequencing input was peripheral blood. The gene calls are TRBV5-1 and TRBJ1-2, with 8 bases identical to TRBD1. The TCR was taken from a human donor in a cohort sampled during active COVID-19. The CDR3 is CASSLGQGSYGYTF. The CDR3 nucleotides read TGCGCCAGCAGCTTGGGACAGGGGAGCTATGGCTACACCTTC.